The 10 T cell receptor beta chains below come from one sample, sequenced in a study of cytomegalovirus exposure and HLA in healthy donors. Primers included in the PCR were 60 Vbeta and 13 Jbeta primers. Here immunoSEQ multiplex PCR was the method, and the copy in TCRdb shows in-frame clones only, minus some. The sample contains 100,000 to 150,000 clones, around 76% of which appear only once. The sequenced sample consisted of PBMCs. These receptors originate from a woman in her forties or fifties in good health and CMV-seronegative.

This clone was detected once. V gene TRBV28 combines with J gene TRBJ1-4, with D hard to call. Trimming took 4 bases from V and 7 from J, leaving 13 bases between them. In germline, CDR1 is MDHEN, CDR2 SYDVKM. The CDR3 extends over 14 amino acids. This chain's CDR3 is CASSSDFEGEKLFF. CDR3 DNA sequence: TGTGCCAGCAGTTCGGATTTTGAGGGTGAAAAACTGTTTTTT.

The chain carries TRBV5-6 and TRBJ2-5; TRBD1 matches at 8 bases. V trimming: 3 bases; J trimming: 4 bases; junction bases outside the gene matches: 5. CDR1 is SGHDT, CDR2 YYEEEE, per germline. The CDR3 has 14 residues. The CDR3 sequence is CASSWGQEGETQYF. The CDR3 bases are TGTGCCAGCAGCTGGGGACAGGAGGGAGAGACCCAGTACTTC.

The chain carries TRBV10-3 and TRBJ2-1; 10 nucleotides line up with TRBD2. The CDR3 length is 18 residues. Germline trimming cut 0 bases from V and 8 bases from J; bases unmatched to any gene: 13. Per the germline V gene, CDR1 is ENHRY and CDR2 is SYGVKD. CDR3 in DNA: TGTGCCATCAGTGAGTCGGGGTTGGCTAGCGGGAGAGTCTATGAGCAGTTCTTC. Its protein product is CAISESGLASGRVYEQFF.

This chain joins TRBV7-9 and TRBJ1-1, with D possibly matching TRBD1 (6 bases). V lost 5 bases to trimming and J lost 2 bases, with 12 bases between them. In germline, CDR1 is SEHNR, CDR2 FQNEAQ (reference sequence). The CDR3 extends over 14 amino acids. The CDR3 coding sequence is TGTGCCAGCAGCCCGGGGGGACAAAACACTGAAGCTTTCTTT. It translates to CASSPGGQNTEAFF.

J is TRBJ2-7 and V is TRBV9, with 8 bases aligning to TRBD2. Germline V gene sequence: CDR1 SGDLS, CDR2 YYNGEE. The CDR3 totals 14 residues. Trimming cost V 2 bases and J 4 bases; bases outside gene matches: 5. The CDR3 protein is CASSVSGGGYEQYF. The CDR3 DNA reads TGTGCCAGCAGCGTTTCTGGCGGGGGGTACGAGCAGTACTTC.

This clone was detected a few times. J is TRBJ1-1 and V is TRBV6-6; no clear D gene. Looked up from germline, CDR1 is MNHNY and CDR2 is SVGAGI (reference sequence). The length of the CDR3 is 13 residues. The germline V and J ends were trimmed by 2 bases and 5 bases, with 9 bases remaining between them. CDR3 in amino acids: CASSYGRGTEAFF. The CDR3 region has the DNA TGTGCCAGCAGTTACGGTCGCGGGACTGAAGCTTTCTTT.

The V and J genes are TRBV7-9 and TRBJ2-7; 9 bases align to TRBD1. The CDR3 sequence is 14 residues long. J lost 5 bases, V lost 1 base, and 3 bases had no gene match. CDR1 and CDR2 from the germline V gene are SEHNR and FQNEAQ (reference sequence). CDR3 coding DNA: TGTGCCAGCAGCTTAGAGGGACAGGGCCACGAGCAGTACTTC. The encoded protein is CASSLEGQGHEQYF.

The CDR3 DNA follows: TGTGCCAGCAGTTCAGGGACTAGCAAAGAGACCCAGTACTTC. Translation: CASSSGTSKETQYF. This chain joins TRBV27 and TRBJ2-5; 9 nucleotides align to TRBD2. The J segment lost 3 bases and the V segment lost 4 bases, leaving 3 bases of the junction unmatched. The CDR3 consists of 14 residues. Germline values: CDR1 MNHEY, CDR2 SMNVEV (reference sequence).

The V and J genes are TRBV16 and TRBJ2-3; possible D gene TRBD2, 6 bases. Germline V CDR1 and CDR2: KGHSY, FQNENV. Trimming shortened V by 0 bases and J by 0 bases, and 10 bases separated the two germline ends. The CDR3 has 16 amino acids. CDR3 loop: CASSQSGGFSTDTQYF. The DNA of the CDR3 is TGTGCCAGCAGCCAATCGGGGGGATTCAGCACAGATACGCAGTATTTT.

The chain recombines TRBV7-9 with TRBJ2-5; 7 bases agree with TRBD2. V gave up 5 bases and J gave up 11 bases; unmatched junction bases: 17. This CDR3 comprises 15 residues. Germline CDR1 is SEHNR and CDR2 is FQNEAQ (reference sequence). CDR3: CASSRRLADVGEQYF. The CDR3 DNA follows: TGTGCCAGCAGCCGTCGACTAGCCGATGTGGGGGAGCAGTACTTC.